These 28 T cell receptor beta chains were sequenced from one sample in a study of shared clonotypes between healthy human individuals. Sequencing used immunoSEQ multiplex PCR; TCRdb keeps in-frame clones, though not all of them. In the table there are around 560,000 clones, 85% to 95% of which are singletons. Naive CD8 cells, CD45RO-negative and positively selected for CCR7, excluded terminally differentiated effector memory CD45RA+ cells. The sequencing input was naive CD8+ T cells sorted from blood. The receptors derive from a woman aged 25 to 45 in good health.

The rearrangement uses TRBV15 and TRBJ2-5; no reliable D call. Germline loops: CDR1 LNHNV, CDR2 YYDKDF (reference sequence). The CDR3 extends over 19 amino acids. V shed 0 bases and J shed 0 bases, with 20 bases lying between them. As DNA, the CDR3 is TGTGCCACCAGCAGAGAAAGATCTGATTCGGCCTACTACCAAGAGACCCAGTACTTC. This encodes CATSRERSDSAYYQETQYF.

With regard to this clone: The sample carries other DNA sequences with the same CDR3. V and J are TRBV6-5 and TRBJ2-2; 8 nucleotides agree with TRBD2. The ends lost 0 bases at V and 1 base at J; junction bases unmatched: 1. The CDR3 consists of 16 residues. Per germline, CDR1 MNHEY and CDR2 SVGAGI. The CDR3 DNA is TGTGCCAGCAGTTACTCGGCGGGAGGGAACACCGGGGAGCTGTTTTTT. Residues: CASSYSAGGNTGELFF.

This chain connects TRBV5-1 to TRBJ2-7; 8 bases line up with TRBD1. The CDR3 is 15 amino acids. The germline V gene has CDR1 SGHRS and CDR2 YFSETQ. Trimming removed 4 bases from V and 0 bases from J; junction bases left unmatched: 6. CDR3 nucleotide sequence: TGCGCCAGCAGCCCACAGGGGGAAAACTCCTACGAGCAGTACTTC. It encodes CASSPQGENSYEQYF.

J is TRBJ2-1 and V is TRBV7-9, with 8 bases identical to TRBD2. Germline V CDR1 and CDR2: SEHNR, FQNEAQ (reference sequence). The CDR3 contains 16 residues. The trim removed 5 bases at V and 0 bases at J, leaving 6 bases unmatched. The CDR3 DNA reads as TGTGCCAGCAGCCCTAGCGGGCAAAGCTCCTACAATGAGCAGTTCTTC. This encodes CASSPSGQSSYNEQFF.

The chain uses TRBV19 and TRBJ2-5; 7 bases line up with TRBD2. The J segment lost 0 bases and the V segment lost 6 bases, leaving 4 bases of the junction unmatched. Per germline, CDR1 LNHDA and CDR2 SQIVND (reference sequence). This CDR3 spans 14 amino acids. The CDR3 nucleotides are TGTGCCAGTAGCGCACTAGCGTACCAAGAGACCCAGTACTTC. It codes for CASSALAYQETQYF.

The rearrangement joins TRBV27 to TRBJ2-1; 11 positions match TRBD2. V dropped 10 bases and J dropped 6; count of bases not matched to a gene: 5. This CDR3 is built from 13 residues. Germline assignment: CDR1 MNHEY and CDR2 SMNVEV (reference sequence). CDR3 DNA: TGTGCCACCTCCCTAGCGGGAGGCAATGAGCAGTTCTTC. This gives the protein CATSLAGGNEQFF.

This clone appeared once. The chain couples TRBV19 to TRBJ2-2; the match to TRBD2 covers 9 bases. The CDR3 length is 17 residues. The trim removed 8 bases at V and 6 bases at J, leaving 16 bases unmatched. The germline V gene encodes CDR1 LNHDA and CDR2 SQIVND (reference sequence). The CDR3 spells CASPDTLAGVTAGELFF. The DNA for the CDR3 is TGTGCCAGTCCCGACACATTAGCGGGAGTGACGGCCGGGGAGCTGTTTTTT.

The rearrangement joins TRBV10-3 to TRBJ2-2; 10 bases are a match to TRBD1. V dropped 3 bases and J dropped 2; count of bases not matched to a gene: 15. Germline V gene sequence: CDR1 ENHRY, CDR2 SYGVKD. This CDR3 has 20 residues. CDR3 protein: CAISEPTDRGTPRNTGELFF. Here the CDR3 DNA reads TGTGCCATCAGTGAACCGACGGACAGGGGGACACCGAGAAACACCGGGGAGCTGTTTTTT.

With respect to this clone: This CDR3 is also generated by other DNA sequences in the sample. CDR3 nucleotide sequence: TGTGCCAGCATGACAGGTTCCTACGAGCAGTACTTC. Translated: CASMTGSYEQYF. V usage is TRBV27 and J usage is TRBJ2-7; TRBD1 is a possible D gene (6 bases). The CDR3 contains 12 residues. The germline V and J ends were trimmed by 7 bases and 1 base, with 8 bases remaining between them. The germline V gene has CDR1 MNHEY and CDR2 SMNVEV (reference sequence).

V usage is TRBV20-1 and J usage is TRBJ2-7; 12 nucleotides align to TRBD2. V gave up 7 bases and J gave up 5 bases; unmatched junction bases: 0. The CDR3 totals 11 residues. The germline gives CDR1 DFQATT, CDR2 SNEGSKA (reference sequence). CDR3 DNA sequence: TGCAGTGGGACTAGCGGGGACGAGCAGTACTTC. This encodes CSGTSGDEQYF.

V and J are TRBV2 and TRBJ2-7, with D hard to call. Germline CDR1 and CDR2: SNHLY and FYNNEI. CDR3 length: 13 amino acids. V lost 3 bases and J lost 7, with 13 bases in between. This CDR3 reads CASSDVNNGEQYF. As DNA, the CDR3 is TGTGCCAGCAGTGACGTCAACAACGGGGAGCAGTACTTC. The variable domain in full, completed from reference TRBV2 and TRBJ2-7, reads EPEVTQTPSHQVTQMGQEVILRCVPISNHLYFYWYRQILGQKVEFLVSFYNNEISEKSEIFDDQFSVERPDGSNFTLKIRSTKLEDSAMYFCASSDVNNGEQYFGPGTRLTVT.

This CDR3 is CASGLAGGGEQYF. CDR3 nucleotides: TGTGCCAGCGGACTAGCGGGAGGTGGTGAGCAGTACTTC. V usage is TRBV5-5 and J usage is TRBJ2-7; TRBD2 matches 14 bases. J lost 7 bases, V lost 7 bases, and 4 bases had no gene match. The CDR3 loop spans 13 amino acids. In germline, CDR1 is SGHKS, CDR2 YYEKEE (reference sequence).

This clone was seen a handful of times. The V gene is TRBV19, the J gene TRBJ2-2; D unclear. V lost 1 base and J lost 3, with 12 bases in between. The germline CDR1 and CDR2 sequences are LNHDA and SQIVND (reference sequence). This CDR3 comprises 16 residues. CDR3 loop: CASSIGPKLDTGELFF. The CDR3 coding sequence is TGTGCCAGTAGTATAGGTCCCAAACTGGACACCGGGGAGCTGTTTTTT.

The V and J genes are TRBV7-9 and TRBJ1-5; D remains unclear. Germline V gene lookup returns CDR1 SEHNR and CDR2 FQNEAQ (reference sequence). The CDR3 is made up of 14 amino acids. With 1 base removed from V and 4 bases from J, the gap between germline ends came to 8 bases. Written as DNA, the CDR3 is TGTGCCAGCAGCTTAGATTTTCTTAATCAGCCCCAGCATTTT. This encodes CASSLDFLNQPQHF.

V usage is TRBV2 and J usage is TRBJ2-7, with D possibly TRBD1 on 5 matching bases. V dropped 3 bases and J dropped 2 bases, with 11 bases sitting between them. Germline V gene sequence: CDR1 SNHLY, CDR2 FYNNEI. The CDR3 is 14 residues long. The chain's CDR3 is CASSDLQDTYEQYF. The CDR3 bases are TGTGCCAGCAGTGATTTACAGGATACCTACGAGCAGTACTTC.

CDR3 protein: CASSTANSNQPQHF. CDR3 nucleotides: TGTGCCAGCAGCACCGCAAATAGCAATCAGCCCCAGCATTTT. The rearrangement uses TRBV7-9 and TRBJ1-5; D is unresolved. The germline V and J ends were trimmed by 5 bases and 0 bases, with 8 bases remaining between them. The CDR3 loop spans 14 amino acids. Germline CDR1 reads SEHNR; CDR2 reads FQNEAQ (reference sequence). Full variable domain (remainder filled in from reference TRBV7-9 and TRBJ1-5): DTGVSQNPRHKITKRGQNVTFRCDPISEHNRLYWYRQTLGQGPEFLTYFQNEAQLEKSRLLSDRFSAERPKGSFSTLEIQRTEQGDSAMYLCASSTANSNQPQHFGDGTRLSIL.

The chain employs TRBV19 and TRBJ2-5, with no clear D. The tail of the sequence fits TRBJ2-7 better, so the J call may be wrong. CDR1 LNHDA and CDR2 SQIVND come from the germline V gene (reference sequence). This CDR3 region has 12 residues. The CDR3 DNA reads TGTGCCAGTAGTACCTCCGCTTACGAGCAGTACTTC. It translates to CASSTSAYEQYF.

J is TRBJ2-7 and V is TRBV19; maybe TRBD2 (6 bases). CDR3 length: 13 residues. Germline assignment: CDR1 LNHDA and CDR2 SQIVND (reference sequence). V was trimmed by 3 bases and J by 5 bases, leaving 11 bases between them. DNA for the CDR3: TGTGCCAGTAGTATCAGACTAGAAAACGAGCAGTACTTC. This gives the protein CASSIRLENEQYF.

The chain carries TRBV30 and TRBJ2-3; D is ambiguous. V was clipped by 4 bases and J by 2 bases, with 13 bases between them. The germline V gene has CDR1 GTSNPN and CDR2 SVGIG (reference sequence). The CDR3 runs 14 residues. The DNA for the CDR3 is TGTGCCTGGACTGCGTTGAGAGACACAGATACGCAGTATTTT. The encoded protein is CAWTALRDTDTQYF.

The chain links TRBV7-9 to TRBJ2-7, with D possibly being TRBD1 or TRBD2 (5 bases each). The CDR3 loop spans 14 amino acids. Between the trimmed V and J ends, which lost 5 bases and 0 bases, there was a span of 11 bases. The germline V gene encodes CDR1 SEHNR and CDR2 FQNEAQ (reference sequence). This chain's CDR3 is CASSRAGTSYEQYF. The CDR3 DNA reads TGTGCCAGCAGCCGTGCCGGGACCTCCTACGAGCAGTACTTC.

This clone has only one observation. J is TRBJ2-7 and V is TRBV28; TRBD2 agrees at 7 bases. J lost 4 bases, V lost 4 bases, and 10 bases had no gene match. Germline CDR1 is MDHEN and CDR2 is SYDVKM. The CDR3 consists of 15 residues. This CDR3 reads CASSYPSGAAYEQYF. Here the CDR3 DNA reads TGTGCCAGCAGTTACCCCAGCGGGGCGGCGTACGAGCAGTACTTC.

This CDR3 reads CASSLERGGGRGNEQFF. The CDR3 region has the DNA TGTGCCAGCAGCTTAGAAAGGGGGGGTGGGAGAGGAAATGAGCAGTTCTTC. The chain is built from TRBV11-2 and TRBJ2-1, with D possibly TRBD2 on 7 matching bases. The CDR3 is 17 amino acids. Trimming stripped 0 bases from V and 7 bases from J, with 19 bases between. The germline CDR1 and CDR2 sequences are SGHAT and FQNNGV.

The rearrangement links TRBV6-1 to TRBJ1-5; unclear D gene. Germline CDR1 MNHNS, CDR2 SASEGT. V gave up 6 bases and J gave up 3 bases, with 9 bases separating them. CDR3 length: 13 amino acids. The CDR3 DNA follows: TGTGCCAGCAGCCTACGCGACAATCAGCCCCAGCATTTT. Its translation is CASSLRDNQPQHF.

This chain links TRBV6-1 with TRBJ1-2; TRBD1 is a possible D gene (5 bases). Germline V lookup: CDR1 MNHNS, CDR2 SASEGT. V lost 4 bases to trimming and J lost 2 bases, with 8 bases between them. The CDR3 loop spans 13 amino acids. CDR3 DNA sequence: TGTGCCAGCAGTGCGTCAGGGAACTATGGCTACACCTTC. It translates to CASSASGNYGYTF.

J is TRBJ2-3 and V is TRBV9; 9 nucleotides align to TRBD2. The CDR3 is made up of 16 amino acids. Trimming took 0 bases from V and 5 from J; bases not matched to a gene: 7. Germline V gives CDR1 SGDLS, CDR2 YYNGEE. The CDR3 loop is CASSVEASGIGDTQYF. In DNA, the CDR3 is TGTGCCAGCAGCGTAGAGGCTAGCGGGATCGGAGATACGCAGTATTTT.

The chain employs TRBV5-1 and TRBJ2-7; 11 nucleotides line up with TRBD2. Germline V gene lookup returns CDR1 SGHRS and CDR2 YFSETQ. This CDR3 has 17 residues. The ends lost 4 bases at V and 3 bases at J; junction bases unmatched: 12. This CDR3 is CASSAEGGTSGFYEQYF. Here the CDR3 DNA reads TGCGCCAGCAGCGCGGAGGGCGGGACTAGCGGATTCTACGAGCAGTACTTC.

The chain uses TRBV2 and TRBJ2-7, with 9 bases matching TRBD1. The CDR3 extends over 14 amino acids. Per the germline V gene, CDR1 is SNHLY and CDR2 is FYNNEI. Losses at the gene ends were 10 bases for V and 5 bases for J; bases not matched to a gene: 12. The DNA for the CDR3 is TGTGCCATCCTCCCGGGACAGGGACCGAACGAGCAGTACTTC. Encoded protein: CAILPGQGPNEQYF.

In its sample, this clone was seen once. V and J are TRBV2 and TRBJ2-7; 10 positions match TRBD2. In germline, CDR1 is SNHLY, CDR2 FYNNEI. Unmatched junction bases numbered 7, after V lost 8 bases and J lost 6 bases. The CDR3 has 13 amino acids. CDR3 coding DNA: TGTGCCAGCTTTGCTAGCGGGAGTCTCGAGCAGTACTTC. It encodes CASFASGSLEQYF.